This T cell receptor beta chain was recorded in a study of technical replicates of blood from a few donors. TCRdb's table, derived via immunoSEQ multiplex PCR, lists solely in-frame clones and lacks some. The sample yields about 75,000 clones, 95% to 98% seen once. Trimming stripped 2 bases from V and 4 bases from J, with 12 bases between. Germline V gene data show CDR1 as SGHNT and CDR2 as YYREEE (reference sequence). This CDR3 has 14 amino acids. The clonotype comes from a human donor in good health. The chain combines TRBV5-4 with TRBJ1-2; tentative D call: TRBD1 (5 bases). The sample comprised T cells isolated from PBMCs. This chain's CDR3 is CASSFGEGAYGYTF. The CDR3, as DNA: TGTGCCAGCAGCTTTGGCGAAGGGGCCTATGGCTACACCTTC.